This TCR beta chain stems from a study of a mutant IDH1 vaccine in newly diagnosed glioma. Study-wide context: Patients got their first vaccination 4-6 weeks after radiotherapy alone, or with temozolomide cycles.

Clones were read by immunoSEQ multiplex PCR, and TCRdb kept only the in-frame ones, dropping some. The sample holds about 67,000 clones, over 75% seen once. The sample's time point: week 11, during vaccination. Mutant IDH1 20-mer peptide, at 300 ug, made up each vaccine dose, with topical imiquimod. Concerning this clone itself: What it recognizes is unknown.

This receptor was identified in a man aged 35 to 55 with glioma. Sequences were derived from PBMCs, sampled from a glioma patient whose treatment included an IDH1 peptide vaccine.

CDR3 coding DNA: TGTGCCAGCAGTTACATGCCAGGGGAAAATTCACCCCTCCACTTT. This translates into CASSYMPGENSPLHF. The chain is built from TRBV6-6 and TRBJ1-6; D is perhaps TRBD1 (6 bases). V gave up 2 bases and J gave up 7 bases, with 12 bases separating them. The CDR3 spans 15 residues. Germline V gene lookup returns CDR1 MNHNY and CDR2 SVGAGI (reference sequence).